Sequencing of this T cell receptor (beta chain) was carried out in a study of blood T cell repertoires in COVID-19. Looking at the study overall: Sites across the United States, Italy and Spain contributed samples from acute and convalescent COVID-19.

Authors' processing steps: The authors estimated nucleated cell counts from reference gene primer amplification. Sequencing was performed with immunoSEQ multiplex PCR; in TCRdb, only in-frame clones are kept and a portion is missing. D and trimming were read from the DNA, whereas the V and J calls and clone size are those reported in that table. The table lists some 190,000 clones, 86% of them singletons, with 4.5% to 6.5% in the top ten. The CDR3 consists of 14 residues. In germline, CDR1 is LGHDT, CDR2 YNNKEL (reference sequence). Trimming shortened V by 8 bases and J by 2 bases, and 16 bases separated the two germline ends.

Material: PBMCs or T cells enriched from blood (not recorded which). The chain uses TRBV3-1 (or the pseudogene TRBV3-2) and TRBJ2-7; possibly TRBD1 for D (6 bases). The sequence derives from a man between 40 and 49 years old with acute COVID-19. The CDR3, as DNA: TGTGCCAGCGCAGGGGTAGGAACGCCCTACGAGCAGTACTTC. Its protein is CASAGVGTPYEQYF.